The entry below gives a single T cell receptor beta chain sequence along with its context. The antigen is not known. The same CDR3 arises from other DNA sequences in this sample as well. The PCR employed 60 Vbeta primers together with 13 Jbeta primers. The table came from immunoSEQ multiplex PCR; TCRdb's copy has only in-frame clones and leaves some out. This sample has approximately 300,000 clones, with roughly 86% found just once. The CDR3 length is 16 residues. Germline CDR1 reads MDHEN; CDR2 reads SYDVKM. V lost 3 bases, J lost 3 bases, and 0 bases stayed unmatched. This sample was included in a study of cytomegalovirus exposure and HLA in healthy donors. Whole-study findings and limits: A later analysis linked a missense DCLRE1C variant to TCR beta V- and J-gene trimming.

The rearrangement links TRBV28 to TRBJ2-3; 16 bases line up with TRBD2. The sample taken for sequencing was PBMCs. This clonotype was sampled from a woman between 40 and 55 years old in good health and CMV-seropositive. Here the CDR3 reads CASSLGLAGGTDTQYF. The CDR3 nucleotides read TGTGCCAGCAGTTTGGGACTAGCGGGGGGGACAGATACGCAGTATTTT. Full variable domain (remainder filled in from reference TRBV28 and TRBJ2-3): DVKVTQSSRYLVKRTGEKVFLECVQDMDHENMFWYRQDPGLGLRLIYFSYDVKMKEKGDIPEGYSVSREKKERFSLILESASTNQTSMYLCASSLGLAGGTDTQYFGPGTRLTVL.